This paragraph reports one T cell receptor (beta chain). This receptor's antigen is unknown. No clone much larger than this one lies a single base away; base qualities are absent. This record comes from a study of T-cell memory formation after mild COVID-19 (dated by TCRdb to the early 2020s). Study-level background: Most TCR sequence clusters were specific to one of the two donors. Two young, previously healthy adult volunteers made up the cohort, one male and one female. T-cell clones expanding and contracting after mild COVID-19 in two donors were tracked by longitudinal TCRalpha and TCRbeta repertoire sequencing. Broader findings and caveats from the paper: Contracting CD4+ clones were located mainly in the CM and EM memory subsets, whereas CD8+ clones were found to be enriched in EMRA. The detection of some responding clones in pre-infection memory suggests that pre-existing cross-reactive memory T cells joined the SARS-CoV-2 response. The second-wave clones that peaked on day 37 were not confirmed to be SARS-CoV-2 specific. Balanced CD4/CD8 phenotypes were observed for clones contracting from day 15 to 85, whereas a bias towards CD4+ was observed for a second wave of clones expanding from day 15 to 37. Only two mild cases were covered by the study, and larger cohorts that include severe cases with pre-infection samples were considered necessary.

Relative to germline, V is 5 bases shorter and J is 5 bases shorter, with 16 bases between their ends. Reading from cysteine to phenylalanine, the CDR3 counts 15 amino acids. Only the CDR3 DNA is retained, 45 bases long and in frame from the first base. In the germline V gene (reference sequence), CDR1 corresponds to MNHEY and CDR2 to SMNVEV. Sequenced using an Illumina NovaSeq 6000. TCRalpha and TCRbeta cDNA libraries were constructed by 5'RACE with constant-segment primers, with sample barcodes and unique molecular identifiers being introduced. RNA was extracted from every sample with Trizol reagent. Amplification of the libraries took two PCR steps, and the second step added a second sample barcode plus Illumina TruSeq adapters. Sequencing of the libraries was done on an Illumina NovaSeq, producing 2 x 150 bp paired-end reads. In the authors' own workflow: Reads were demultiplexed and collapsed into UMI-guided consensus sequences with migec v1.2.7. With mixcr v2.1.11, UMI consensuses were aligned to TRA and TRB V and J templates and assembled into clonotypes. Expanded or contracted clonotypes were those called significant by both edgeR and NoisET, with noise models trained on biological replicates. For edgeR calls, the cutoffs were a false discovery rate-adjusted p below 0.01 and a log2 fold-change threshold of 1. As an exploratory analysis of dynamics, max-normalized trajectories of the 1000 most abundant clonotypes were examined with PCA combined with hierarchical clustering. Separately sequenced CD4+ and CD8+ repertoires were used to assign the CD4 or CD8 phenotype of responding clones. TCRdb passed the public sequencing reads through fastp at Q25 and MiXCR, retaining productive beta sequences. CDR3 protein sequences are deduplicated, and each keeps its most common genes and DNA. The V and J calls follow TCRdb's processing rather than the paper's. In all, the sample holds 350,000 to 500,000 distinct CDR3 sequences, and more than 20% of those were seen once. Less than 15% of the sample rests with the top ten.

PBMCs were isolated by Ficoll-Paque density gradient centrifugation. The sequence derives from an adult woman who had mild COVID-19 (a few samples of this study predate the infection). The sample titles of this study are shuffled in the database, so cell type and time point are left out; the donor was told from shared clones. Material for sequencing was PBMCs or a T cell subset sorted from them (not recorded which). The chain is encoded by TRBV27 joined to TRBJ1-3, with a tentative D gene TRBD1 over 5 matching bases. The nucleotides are TGTGCCAGCAGTAGCTCAGGGAAGGAAAGAAACACCATATATTTT. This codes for CASSSSGKERNTIYF.